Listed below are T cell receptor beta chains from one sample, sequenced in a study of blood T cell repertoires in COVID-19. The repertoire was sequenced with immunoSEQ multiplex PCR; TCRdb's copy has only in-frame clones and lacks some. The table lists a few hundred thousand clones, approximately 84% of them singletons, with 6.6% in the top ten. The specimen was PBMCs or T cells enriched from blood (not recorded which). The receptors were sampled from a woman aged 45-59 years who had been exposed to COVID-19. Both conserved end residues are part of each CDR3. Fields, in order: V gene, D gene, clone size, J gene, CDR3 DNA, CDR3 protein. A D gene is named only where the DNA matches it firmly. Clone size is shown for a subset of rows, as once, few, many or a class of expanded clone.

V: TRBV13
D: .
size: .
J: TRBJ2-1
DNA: TGTGCCAGCAGCCCCCAGGGCCCCGTCTCCTACAATGAGCAGTTCTTC
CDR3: CASSPQGPVSYNEQFF

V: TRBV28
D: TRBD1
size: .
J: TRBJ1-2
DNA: TGTGCCAGCGCCTCTCCCGGGGGGGACAGGGATTATGGCTACACCTTC
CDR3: CASASPGGDRDYGYTF

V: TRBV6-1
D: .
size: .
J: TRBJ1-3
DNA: TGTGCCAGCAGTGAATTAGGGGCCGGAAACACCATATATTTT
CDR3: CASSELGAGNTIYF

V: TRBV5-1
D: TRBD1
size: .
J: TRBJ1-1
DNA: TGCGCCAGCAGCTTACTCCCCGGGACAGGGGCTGGGGAAGCTTTCTTT
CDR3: CASSLLPGTGAGEAFF

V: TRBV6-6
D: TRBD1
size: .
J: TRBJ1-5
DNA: TGTGCCAGCAGTCCACAGGGGGCTCTTCAGCCCCAGCATTTT
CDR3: CASSPQGALQPQHF

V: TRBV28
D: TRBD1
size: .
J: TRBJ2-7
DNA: TGTGCCAGCAGTTTCTCCGGGACAGGGGGCCGAAAGCAGTACTTC
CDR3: CASSFSGTGGRKQYF

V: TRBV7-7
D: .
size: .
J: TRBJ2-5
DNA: TGTGCCAGCAGCTTAGGAGGAGCTGCGGAGACCCAGTACTTC
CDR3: CASSLGGAAETQYF

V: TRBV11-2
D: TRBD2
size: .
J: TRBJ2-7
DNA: TGTGCCAGCAGCCCAGGACTAGCGGGGGCCCTCTCCTACGAGCAGTACTTC
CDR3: CASSPGLAGALSYEQYF

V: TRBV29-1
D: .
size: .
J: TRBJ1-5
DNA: TGCAGCGTTGGCCAGGCGGGAGGACAGCCCCAGCATTTT
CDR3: CSVGQAGGQPQHF

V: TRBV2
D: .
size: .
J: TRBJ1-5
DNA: TGTGCCAGCAGCGTTGACATAGATCAGCCCCAGCATTTT
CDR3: CASSVDIDQPQHF

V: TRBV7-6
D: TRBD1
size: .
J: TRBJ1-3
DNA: TGTGCCAGCAGCACGACAGGGCAATATGGAAACACCATATATTTT
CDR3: CASSTTGQYGNTIYF

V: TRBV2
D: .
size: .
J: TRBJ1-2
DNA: TGTGCCAGCAGTACGGACAGCTATGGCTACACCTTC
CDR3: CASSTDSYGYTF

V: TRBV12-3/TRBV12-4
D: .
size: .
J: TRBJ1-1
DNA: TGTGCCAGCAGTTTAGGGCAGAACACTGAAGCTTTCTTT
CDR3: CASSLGQNTEAFF

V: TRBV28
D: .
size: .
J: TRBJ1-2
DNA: TGTGCCAGCAGCACGGACAGCTCCTATGGCTACACCTTC
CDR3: CASSTDSSYGYTF

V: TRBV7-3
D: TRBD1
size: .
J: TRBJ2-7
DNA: TGTGCCAGCAGCTCCCCTTCGCCTGGGGGACAGGAGGTAGCCTACGAGCAGTACTTC
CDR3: CASSSPSPGGQEVAYEQYF

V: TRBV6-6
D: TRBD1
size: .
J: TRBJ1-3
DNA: TGTGCCAGCAGTTTCTTCTGGACAGGGGATTTAGACACCATATATTTT
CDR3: CASSFFWTGDLDTIYF

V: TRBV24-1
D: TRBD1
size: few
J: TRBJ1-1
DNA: TGTGCCACCAGTGATTTCAGGGGGAAAGCTTTCTTT
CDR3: CATSDFRGKAFF

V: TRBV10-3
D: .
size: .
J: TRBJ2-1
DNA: TGTGCCATCGGCACTCAGGGATACAATGAGCAGTTCTTC
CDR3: CAIGTQGYNEQFF

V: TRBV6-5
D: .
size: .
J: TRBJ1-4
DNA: TGTGCCAGCAGCCGGGGGGTTAAAGGAGAAAAACTGTTTTTT
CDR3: CASSRGVKGEKLFF

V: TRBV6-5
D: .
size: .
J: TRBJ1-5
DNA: TGTGCCAGCAAACTCAGGGTTAATAGCAATCAGCCCCAGCATTTT
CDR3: CASKLRVNSNQPQHF

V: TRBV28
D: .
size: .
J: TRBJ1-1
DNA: TGTGCCAGCACAGGGACACCCGACACTGAAGCTTTCTTT
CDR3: CASTGTPDTEAFF

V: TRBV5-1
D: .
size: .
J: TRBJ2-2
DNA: TGCGCCAGCAGCTTGGGGGGGACTAACACCGGGGAGCTGTTTTTT
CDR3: CASSLGGTNTGELFF

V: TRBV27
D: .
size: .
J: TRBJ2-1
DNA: TGTGCCAGCAGTACTTACCGGACATCGGGCAGCGATGAGCAGTTCTTC
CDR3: CASSTYRTSGSDEQFF

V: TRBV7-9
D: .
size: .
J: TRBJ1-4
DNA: TGTGCCAGCAGCTTAGCGCGGTCAGCAACTAATGAAAAACTGTTTTTT
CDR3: CASSLARSATNEKLFF

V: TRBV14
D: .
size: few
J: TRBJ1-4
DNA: TGTGCCAGCAGCCAAGTATCGGGGGGGCCGGGAAAACTGTTTTTT
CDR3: CASSQVSGGPGKLFF

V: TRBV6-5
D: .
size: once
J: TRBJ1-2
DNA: TGTGCCAGCAGGCTCCAGGGGAATGGCTACACCTTC
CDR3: CASRLQGNGYTF

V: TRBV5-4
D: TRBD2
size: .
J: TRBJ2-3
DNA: TGTGCCAGCAGCTTGACTAGCGGGGGGGCTAGCACAGATACGCAGTATTTT
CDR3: CASSLTSGGASTDTQYF

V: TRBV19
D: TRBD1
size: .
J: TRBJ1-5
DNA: TGTGCCAGTAGTACGAACCCGGGACAGCCTAATCAGCCCCAGCATTTT
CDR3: CASSTNPGQPNQPQHF

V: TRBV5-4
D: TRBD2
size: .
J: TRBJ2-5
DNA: TGTGCCAGCAGCCCCGGACTAGCGGGGGGAGAGACCCAGTACTTC
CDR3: CASSPGLAGGETQYF

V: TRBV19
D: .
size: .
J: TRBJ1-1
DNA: TGTGCCAGTAGTATACAGGTTTCGAACACTGAAGCTTTCTTT
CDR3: CASSIQVSNTEAFF

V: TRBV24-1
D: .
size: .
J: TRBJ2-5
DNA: TGTGCCACCAGTGACCCTACGGAAGAGACCCAGTACTTC
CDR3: CATSDPTEETQYF

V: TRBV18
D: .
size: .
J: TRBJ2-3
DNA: TGTGCCAGCTCTCCTTCCGTTCGAACACTATTAACGCAGTATTTT
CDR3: CASSPSVRTLLTQYF

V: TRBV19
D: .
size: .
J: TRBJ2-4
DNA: TGTGCCAGTAGAGGCCGGTCGGGGATGGAAAACATTCAGTACTTC
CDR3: CASRGRSGMENIQYF

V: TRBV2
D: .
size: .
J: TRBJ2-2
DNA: TGTGCCAGCAGTGAAAACAGGGTGGGGACCGGGGAGCTGTTTTTT
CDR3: CASSENRVGTGELFF

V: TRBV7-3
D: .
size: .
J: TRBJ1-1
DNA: TGTGCCAGCAGCTTATATGGAGTTAACACTGAAGCTTTCTTT
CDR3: CASSLYGVNTEAFF

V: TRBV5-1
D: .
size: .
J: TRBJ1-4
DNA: TGCGCCAGCAGCTTGGACAGGGAAAAACTGTTTTTT
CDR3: CASSLDREKLFF

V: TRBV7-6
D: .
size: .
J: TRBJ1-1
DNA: TGTGCCAGCAGCTTGCACGGAGACACTGAAGCTTTCTTT
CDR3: CASSLHGDTEAFF

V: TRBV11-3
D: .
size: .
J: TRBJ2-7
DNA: TGTGCCAGCAGCCCCACCTCAGGTTACGAGCAGTACTTC
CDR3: CASSPTSGYEQYF

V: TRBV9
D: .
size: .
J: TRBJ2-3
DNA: TGTGCCAGCAGCCCCCGCTTGGGGGGGCTCTCAGATACGCAGTATTTT
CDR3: CASSPRLGGLSDTQYF

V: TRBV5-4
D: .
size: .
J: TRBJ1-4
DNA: TGTGCCAGCAGCCGCCAGGGGAATGAAAAACTGTTTTTT
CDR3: CASSRQGNEKLFF

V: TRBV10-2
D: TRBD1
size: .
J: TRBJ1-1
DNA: TGCGCCAGCAGTTCTTTCAGGGGACAGGGTAACACTGAAGCTTTCTTT
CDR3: CASSSFRGQGNTEAFF

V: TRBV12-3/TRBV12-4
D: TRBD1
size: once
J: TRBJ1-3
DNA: TGTGCCAGCACCGCAGGACAGGGTAACACCATATATTTT
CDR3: CASTAGQGNTIYF